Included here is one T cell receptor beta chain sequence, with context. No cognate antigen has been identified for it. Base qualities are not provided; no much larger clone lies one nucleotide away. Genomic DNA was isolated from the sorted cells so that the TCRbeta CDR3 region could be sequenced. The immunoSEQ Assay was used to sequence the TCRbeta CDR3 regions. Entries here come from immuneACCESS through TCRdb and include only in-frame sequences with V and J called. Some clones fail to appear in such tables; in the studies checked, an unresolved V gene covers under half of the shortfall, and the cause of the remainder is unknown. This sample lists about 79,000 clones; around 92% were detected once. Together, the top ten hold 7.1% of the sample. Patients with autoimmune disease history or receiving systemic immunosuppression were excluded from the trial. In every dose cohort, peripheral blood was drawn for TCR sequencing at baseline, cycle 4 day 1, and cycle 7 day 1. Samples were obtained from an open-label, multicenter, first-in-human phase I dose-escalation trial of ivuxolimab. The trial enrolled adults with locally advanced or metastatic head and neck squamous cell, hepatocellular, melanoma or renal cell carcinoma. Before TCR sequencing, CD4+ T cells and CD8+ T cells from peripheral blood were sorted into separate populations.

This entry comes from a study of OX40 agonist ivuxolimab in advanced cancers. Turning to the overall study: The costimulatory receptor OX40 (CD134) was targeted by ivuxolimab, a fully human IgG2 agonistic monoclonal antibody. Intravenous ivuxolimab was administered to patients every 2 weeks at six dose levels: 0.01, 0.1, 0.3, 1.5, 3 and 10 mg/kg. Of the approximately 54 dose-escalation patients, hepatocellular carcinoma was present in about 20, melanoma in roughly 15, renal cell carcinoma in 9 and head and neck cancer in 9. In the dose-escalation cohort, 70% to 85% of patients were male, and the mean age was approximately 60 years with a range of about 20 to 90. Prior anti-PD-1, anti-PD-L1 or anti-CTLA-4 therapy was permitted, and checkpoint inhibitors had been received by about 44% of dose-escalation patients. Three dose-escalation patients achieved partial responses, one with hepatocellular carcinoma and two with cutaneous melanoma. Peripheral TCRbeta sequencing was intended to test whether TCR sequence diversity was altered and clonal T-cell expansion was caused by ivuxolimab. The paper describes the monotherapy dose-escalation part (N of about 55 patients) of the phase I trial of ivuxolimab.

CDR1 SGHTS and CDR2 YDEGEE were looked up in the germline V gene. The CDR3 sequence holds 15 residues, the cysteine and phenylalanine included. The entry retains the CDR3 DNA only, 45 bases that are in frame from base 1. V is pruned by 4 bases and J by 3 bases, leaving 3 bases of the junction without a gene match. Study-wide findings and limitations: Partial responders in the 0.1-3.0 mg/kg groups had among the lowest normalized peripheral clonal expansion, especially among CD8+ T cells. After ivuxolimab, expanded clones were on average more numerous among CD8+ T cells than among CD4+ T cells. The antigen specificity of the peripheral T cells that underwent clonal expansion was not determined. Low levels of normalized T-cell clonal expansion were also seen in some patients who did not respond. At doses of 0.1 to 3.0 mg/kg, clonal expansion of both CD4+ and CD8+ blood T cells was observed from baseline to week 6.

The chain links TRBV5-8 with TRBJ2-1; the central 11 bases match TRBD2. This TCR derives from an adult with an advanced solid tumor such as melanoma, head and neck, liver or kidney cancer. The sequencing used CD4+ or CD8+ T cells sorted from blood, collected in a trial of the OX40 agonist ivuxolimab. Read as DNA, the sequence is TGTGCCAGCAGCATCACTAGCGGGAGCTACAATGAGCAGTTCTTC. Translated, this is CASSITSGSYNEQFF.